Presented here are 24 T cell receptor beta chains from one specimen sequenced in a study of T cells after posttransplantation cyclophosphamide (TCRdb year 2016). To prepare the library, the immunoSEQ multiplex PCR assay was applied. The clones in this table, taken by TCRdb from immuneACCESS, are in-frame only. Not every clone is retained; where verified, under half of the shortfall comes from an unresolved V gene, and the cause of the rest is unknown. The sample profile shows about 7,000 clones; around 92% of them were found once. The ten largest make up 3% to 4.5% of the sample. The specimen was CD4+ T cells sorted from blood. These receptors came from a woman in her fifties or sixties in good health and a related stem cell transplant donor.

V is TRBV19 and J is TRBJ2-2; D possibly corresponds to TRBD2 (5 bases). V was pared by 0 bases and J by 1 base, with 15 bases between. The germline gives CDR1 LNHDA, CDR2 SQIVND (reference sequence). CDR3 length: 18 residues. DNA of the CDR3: TGTGCCAGTAGTATAGATGGATTGGCTAGCCAGAACACCGGGGAGCTGTTTTTT. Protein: CASSIDGLASQNTGELFF.

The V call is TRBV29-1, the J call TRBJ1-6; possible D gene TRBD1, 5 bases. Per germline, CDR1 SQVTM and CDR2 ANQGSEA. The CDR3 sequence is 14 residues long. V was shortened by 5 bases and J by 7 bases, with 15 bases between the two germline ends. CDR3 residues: CSVNYAGRNSPLHF. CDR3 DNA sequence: TGCAGCGTTAATTATGCGGGGCGGAATTCACCCCTCCACTTT.

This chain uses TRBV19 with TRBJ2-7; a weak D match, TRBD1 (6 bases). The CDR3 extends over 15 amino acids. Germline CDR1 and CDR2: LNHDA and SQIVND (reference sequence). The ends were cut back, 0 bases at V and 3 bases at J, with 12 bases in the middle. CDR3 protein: CASSIDRGVRYEQYF. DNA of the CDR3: TGTGCCAGTAGTATAGACAGGGGAGTCCGCTACGAGCAGTACTTC.

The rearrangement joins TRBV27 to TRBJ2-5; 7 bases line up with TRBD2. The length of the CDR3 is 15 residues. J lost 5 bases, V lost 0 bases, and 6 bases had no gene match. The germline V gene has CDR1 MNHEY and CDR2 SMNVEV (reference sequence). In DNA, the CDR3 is TGTGCCAGCAGTTTATCTTCCGGGGGAGGGGAGACCCAGTACTTC. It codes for CASSLSSGGGETQYF.

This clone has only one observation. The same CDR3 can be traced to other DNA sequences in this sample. CDR3 sequence: CASSGRGSGGYTF. The CDR3 nucleotides read TGTGCCAGCAGCGGACGAGGGAGTGGGGGCTACACCTTC. J is TRBJ1-2 and V is TRBV5-6; the D is unclear. The CDR3 consists of 13 residues. Germline V gene sequence: CDR1 SGHDT, CDR2 YYEEEE. V was pared by 4 bases and J by 8 bases, with 15 bases between. The full variable domain, completed using reference TRBV5-6 and TRBJ1-2, is DAGVTQSPTHLIKTRGQQVTLRCSPKSGHDTVSWYQQALGQGPQFIFQYYEEEERQRGNFPDRFSGHQFPNYSSELNVNALLLGDSALYLCASSGRGSGGYTFGSGTRLTVV.

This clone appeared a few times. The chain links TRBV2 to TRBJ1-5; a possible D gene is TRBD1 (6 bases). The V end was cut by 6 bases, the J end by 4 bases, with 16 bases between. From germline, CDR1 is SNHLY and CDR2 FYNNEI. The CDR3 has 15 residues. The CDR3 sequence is CASRKQGGENQPQHF. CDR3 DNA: TGTGCCAGCAGAAAACAGGGAGGGGAGAATCAGCCCCAGCATTTT.

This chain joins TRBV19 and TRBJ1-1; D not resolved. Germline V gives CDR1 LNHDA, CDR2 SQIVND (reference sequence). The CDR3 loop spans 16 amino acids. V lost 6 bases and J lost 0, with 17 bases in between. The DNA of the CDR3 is TGTGCCAGTAGCACCCCTAGAGGGTTGATGAACACTGAAGCTTTCTTT. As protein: CASSTPRGLMNTEAFF.

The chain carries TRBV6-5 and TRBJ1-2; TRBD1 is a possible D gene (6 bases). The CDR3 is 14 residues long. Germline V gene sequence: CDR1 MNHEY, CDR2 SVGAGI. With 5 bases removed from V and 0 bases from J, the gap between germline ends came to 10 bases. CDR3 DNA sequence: TGTGCCAGCAGTCGATACAGGGCTAACTATGGCTACACCTTC. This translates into CASSRYRANYGYTF.

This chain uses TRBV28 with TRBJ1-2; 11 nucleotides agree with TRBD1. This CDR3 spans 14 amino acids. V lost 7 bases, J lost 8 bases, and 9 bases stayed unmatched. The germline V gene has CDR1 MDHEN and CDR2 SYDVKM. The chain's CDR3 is CASNLDRGRRGYTF. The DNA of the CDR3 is TGTGCCAGCAACCTGGACAGGGGGCGCAGGGGCTACACCTTC.

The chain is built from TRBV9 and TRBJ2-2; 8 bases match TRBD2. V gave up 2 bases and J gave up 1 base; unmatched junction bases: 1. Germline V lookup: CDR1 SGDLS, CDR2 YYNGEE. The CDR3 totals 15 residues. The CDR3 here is CASSVTSGNTGELFF. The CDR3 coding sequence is TGTGCCAGCAGCGTTACTAGCGGGAACACCGGGGAGCTGTTTTTT.

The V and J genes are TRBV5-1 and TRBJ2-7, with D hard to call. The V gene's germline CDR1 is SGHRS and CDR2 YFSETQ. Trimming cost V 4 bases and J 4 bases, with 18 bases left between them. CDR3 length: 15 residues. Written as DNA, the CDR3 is TGCGCCAGCAGCCCCTCCGGTCCTTCTTCGTACGAGCAGTACTTC. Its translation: CASSPSGPSSYEQYF.

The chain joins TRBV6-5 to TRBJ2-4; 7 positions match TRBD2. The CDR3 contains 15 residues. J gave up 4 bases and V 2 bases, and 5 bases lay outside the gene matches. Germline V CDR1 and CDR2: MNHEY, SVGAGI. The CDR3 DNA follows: TGTGCCAGCAGTTACGGGGAGGGGAGAAAAAACATTCAGTACTTC. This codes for CASSYGEGRKNIQYF.

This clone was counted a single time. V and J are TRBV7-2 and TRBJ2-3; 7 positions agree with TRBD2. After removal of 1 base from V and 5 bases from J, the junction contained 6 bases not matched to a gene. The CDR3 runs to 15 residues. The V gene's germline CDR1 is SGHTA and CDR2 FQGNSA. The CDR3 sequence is CASSLVRENGDTQYF. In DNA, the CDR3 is TGTGCCAGCAGCTTAGTGCGGGAGAACGGAGATACGCAGTATTTT.

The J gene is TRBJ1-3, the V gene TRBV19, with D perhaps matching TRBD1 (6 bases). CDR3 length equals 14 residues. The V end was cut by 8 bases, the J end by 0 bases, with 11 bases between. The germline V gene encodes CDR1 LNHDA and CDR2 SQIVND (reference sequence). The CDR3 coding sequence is TGTGCCAGTGGACAGTCCATCTCTGGAAACACCATATATTTT. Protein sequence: CASGQSISGNTIYF. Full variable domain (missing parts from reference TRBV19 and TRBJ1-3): DGGITQSPKYLFRKEGQNVTLSCEQNLNHDAMYWYRQDPGQGLRLIYYSQIVNDFQKGDIAEGYSVSREKKESFPLTVTSAQKNPTAFYLCASGQSISGNTIYFGEGSWLTVV.

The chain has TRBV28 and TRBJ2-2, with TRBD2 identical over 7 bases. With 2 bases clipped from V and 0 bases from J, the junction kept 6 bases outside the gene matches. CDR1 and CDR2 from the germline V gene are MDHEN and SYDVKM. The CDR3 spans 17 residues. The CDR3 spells CASSLAGAGSNTGELFF. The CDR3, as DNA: TGTGCCAGCAGTTTAGCCGGAGCGGGATCGAACACCGGGGAGCTGTTTTTT.

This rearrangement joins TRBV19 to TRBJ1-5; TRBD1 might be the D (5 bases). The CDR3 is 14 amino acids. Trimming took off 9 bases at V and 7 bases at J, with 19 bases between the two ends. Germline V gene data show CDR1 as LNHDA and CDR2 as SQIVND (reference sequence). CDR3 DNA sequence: TGTGCCAGCCTACCGGGACTTCAGGAACAGCCCCAGCATTTT. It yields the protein CASLPGLQEQPQHF.

CDR3: CASSVDGGSLYEQFF. The CDR3 DNA sequence: TGTGCCAGCAGCGTAGACGGCGGGAGTCTGTATGAGCAGTTCTTC. This rearrangement joins TRBV9 to TRBJ2-1; TRBD2 agrees at 7 bases. In germline, CDR1 is SGDLS, CDR2 YYNGEE. With V trimmed by 0 bases and J by 8 bases, 8 bases remained unmatched. This CDR3 is built from 15 residues.

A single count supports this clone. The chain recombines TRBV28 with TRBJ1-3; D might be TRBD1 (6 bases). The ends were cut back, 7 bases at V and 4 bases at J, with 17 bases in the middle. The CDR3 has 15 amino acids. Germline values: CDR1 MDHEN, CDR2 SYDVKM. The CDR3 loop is CASTRQALSGNTIYF. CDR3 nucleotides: TGTGCCAGCACGCGACAGGCCTTGAGCGGAAACACCATATATTTT.

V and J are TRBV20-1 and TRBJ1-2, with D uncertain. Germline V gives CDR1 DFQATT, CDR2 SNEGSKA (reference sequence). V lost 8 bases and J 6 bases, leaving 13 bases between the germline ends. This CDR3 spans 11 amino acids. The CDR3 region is CSPRVVHGYTF. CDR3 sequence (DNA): TGCAGTCCGCGGGTAGTGCATGGCTACACCTTC.

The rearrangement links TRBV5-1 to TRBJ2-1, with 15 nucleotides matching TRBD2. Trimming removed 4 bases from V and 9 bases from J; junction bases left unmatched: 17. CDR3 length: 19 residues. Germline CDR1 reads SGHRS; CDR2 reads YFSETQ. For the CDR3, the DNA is TGCGCCAGCAGCCTGGGACTAGCGGGAGGACCAACTATCTACGGTGAGCAGTTCTTC. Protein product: CASSLGLAGGPTIYGEQFF.

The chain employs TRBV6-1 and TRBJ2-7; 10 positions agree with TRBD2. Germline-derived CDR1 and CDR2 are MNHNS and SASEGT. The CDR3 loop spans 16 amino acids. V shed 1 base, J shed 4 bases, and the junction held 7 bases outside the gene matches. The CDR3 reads CASSEGSGGAKYEQYF. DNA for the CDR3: TGTGCCAGCAGTGAAGGGAGCGGGGGGGCCAAGTACGAGCAGTACTTC.

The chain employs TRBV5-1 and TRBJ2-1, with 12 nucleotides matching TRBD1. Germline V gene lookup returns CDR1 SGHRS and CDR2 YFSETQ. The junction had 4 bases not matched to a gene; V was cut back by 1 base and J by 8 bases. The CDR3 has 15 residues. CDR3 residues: CASSLSGTGGDEQFF. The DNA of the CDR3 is TGCGCCAGCAGCTTGTCCGGGACAGGGGGCGATGAGCAGTTCTTC.

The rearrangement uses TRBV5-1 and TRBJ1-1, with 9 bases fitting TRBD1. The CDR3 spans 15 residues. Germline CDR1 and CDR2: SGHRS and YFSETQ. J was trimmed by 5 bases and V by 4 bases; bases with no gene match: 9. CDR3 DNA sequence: TGCGCCAGCAGCCAATTACAGGGGGCGCAAACTGAAGCTTTCTTT. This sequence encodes CASSQLQGAQTEAFF.

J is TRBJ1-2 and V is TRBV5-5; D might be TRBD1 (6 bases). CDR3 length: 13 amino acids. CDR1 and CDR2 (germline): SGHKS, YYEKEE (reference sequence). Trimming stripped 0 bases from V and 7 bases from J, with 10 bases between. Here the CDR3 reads CASSLDRVTGYTF. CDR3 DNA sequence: TGTGCCAGCAGCTTGGACAGGGTGACTGGCTACACCTTC.